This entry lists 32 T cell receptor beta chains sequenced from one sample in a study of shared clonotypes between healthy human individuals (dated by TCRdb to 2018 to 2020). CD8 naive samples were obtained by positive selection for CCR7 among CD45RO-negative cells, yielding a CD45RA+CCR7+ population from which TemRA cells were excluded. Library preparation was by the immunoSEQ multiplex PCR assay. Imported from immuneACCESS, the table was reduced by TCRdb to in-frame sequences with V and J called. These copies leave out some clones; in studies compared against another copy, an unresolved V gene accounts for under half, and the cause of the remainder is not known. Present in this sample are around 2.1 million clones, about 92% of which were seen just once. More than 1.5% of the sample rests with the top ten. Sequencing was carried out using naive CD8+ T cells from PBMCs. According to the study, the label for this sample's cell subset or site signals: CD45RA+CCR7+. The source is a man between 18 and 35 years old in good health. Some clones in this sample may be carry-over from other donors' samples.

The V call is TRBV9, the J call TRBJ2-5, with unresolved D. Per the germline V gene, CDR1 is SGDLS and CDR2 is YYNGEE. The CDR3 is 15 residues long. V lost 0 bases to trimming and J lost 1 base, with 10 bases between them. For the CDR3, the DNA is TGTGCCAGCAGCGTAGGGGTCGGGCCCCAAGAGACCCAGTACTTC. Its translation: CASSVGVGPQETQYF.

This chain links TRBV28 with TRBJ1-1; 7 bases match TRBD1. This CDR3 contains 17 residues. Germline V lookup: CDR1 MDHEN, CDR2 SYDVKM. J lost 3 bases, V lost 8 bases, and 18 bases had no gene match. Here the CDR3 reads CASRRPGQRTYYTEAFF. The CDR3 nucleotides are TGTGCCAGCCGCCGCCCGGGACAGCGAACTTACTACACTGAAGCTTTCTTT.

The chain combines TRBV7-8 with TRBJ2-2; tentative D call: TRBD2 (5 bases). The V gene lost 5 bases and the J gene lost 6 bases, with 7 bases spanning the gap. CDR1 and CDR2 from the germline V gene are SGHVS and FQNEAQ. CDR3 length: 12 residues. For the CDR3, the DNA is TGTGCCAGCAGCCGGAGGCCCGGGGAGCTGTTTTTT. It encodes CASSRRPGELFF.

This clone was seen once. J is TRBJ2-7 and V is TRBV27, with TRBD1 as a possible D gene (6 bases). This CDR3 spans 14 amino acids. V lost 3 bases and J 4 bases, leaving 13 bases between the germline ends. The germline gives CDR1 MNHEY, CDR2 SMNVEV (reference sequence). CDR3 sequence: CASSFWAGAYEQYF. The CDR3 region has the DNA TGTGCCAGCAGTTTTTGGGCAGGGGCATACGAGCAGTACTTC.

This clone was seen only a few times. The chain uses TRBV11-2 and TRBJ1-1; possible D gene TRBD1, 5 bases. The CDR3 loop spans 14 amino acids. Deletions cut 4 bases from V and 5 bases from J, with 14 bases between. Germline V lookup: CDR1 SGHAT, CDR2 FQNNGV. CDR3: CASSSRDGGTEAFF. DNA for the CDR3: TGTGCCAGCAGCTCCCGGGACGGAGGGACTGAAGCTTTCTTT.

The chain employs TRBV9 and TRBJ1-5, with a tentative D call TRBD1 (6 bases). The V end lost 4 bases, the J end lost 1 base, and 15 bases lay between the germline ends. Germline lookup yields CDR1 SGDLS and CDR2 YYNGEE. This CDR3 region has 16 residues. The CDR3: CASSPGGGGSNQPQHF. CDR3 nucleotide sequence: TGTGCCAGCAGCCCTGGGGGGGGCGGGAGCAATCAGCCCCAGCATTTT.

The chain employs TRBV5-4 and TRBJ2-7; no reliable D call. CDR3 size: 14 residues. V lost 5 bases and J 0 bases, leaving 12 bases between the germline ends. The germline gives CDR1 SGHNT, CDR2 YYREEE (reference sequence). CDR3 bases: TGTGCCAGCAGGCTGGACGGTAGCTCCTACGAGCAGTACTTC. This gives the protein CASRLDGSSYEQYF.

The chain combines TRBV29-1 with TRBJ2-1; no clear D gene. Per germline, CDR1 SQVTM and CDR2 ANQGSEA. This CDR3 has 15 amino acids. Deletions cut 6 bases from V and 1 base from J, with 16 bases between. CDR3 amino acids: CSVRILGGSYNEQFF. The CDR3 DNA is TGCAGCGTCCGAATATTAGGCGGATCCTACAATGAGCAGTTCTTC.

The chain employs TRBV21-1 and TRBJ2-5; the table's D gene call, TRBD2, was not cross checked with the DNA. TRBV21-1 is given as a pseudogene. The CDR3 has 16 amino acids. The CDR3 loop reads CASSPSGGTKQETQYF. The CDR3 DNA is TGTGCCAGCAGCCCCTCGGGGGGGACGAAGCAAGAGACCCAGTACTTC.

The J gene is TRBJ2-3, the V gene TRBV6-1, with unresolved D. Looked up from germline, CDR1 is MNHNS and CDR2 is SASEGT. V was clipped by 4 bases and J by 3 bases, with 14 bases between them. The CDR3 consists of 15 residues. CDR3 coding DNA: TGTGCCAGCAGTGGATTAGATTGGGGAACAGATACGCAGTATTTT. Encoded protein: CASSGLDWGTDTQYF.

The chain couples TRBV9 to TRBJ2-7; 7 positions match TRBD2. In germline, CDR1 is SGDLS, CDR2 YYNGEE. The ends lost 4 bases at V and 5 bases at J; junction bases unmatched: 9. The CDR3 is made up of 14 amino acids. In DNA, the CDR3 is TGTGCCAGCAGCCCCCATTTTGCGGGAGACGAGCAGTACTTC. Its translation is CASSPHFAGDEQYF.

CDR3 amino acids: CASSSLNDRAYGYTF. CDR3 nucleotide sequence: TGTGCCAGCAGTTCCCTTAACGACAGGGCTTATGGCTACACCTTC. This chain joins TRBV27 and TRBJ1-2; 7 bases match TRBD1. Germline assignment: CDR1 MNHEY and CDR2 SMNVEV (reference sequence). The V gene end was trimmed by 4 bases and the J gene end by 5 bases; junction bases not matched to a gene: 10. This CDR3 region has 15 residues.

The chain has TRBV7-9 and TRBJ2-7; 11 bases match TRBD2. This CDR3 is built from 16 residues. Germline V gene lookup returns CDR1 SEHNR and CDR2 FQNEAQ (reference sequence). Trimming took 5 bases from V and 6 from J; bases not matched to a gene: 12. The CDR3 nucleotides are TGTGCCAGCAGCCCCGTTAGCGGGAGGGCCATTCCCGAGCAGTACTTC. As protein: CASSPVSGRAIPEQYF.

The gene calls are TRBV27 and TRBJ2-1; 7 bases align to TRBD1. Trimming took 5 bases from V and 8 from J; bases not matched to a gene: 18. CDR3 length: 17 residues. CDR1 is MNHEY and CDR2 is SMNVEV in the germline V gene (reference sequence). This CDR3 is CASSPSDRVRLVDEQFF. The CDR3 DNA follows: TGTGCCAGCAGTCCCTCAGACAGGGTACGTTTAGTCGATGAGCAGTTCTTC.

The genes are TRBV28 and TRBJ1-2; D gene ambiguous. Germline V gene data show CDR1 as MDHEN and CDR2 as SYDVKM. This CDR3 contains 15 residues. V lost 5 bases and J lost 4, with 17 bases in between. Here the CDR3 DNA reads TGTGCCAGCAGTACTCGCGCAGACTTCCTCTATGGCTACACCTTC. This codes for CASSTRADFLYGYTF.

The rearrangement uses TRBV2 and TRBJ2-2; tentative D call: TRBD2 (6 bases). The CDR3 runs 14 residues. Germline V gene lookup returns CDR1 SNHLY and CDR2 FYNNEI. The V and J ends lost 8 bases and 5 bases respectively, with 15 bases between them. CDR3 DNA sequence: TGTGCCAGCGGGACTGAGGGGTTTACCGGGGAGCTGTTTTTT. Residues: CASGTEGFTGELFF.

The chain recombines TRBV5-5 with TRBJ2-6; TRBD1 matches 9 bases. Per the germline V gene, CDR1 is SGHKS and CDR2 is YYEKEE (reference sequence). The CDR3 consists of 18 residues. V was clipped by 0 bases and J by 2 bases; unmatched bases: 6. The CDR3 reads CASSLAGTGLTGANVLTF. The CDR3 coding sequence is TGTGCCAGCAGCTTGGCCGGGACAGGGTTGACTGGGGCCAACGTCCTGACTTTC. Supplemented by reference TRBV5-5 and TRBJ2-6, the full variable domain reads DAGVTQSPTHLIKTRGQQVTLRCSPISGHKSVSWYQQVLGQGPQFIFQYYEKEERGRGNFPDRFSARQFPNYSSELNVNALLLGDSALYLCASSLAGTGLTGANVLTFGAGSRLTVL.

The CDR3 DNA reads as TGTGCCAGCAGTTACATGAGTTTGGCCAATGAGCAGTTCTTC. Amino acid sequence: CASSYMSLANEQFF. This chain links TRBV6-5 with TRBJ2-1; no definite D call. CDR1 MNHEY and CDR2 SVGAGI come from the germline V gene. Trimming left V 2 bases short and J 6 bases short, with 11 bases between. This CDR3 region has 14 residues.

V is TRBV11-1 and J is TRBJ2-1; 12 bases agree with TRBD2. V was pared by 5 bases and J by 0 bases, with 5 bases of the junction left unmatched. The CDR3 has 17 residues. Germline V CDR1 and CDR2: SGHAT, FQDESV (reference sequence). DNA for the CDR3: TGTGCCAGCAGCCGAGGACTAGCGGGGAGCTCCTACAATGAGCAGTTCTTC. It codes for CASSRGLAGSSYNEQFF.

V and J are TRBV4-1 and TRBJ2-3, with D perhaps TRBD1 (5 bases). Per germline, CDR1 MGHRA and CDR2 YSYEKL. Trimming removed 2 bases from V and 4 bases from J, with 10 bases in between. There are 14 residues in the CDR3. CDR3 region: CASSQRGVADTQYF. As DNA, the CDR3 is TGCGCCAGCAGCCAAAGGGGTGTGGCAGATACGCAGTATTTT.

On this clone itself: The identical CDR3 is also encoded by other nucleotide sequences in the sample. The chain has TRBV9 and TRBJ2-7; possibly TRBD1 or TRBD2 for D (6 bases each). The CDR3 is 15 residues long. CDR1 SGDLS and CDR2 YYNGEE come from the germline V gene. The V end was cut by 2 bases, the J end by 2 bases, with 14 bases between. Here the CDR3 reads CASSVGGGAAYEQYF. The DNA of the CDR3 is TGTGCCAGCAGCGTGGGGGGCGGGGCCGCCTACGAGCAGTACTTC.

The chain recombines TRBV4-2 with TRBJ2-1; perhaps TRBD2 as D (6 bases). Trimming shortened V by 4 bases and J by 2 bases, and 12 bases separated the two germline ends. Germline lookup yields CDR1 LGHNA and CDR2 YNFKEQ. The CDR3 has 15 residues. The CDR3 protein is CASSLSAGTYNEQFF. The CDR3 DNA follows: TGTGCCAGCAGCCTCAGCGCGGGGACCTACAATGAGCAGTTCTTC.

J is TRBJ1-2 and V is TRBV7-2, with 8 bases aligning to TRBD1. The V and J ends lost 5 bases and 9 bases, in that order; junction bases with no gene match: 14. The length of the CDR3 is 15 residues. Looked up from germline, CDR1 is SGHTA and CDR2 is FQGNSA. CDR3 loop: CASSTWQGARESYTF. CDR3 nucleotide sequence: TGTGCCAGCAGCACCTGGCAGGGGGCGCGGGAAAGCTACACCTTC.

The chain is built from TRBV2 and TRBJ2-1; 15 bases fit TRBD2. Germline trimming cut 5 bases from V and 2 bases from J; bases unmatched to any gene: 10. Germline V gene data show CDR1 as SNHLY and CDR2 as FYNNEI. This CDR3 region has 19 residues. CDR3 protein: CASSPQGLAGGYPYNEQFF. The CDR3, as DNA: TGTGCCAGCAGTCCCCAGGGACTAGCGGGAGGCTACCCCTACAATGAGCAGTTCTTC.

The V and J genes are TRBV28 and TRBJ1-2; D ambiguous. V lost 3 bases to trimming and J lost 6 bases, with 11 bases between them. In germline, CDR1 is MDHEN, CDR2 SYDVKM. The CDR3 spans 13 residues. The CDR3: CASSFGIRHGYTF. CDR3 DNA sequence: TGTGCCAGCAGTTTTGGCATACGGCATGGCTACACCTTC.

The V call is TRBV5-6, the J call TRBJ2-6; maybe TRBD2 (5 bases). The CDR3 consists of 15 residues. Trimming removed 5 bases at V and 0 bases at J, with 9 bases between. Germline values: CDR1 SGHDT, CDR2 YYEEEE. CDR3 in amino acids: CASRSGYSGANVLTF. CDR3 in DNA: TGTGCCAGCAGGTCGGGGTACTCTGGGGCCAACGTCCTGACTTTC.

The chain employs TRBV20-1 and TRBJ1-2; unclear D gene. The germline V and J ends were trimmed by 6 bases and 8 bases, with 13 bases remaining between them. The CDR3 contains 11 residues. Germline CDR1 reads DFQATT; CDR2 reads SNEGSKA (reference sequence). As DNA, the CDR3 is TGCAGTGCCCTTGGGCTTGGGGGCTACACCTTC. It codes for CSALGLGGYTF.

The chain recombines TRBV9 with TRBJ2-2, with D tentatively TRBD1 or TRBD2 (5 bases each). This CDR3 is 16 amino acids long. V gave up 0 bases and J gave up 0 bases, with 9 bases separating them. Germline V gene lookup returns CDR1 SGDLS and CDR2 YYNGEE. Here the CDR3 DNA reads TGTGCCAGCAGCGTAGTGGGGGACGCGAACACCGGGGAGCTGTTTTTT. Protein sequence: CASSVVGDANTGELFF.

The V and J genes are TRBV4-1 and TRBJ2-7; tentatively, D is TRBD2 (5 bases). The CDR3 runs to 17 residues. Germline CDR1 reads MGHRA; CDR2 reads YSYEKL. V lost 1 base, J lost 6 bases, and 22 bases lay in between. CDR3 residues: CASSQVPSELTRGEQYF. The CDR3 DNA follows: TGCGCCAGCAGCCAAGTTCCTTCTGAACTGACCCGGGGCGAGCAGTACTTC.

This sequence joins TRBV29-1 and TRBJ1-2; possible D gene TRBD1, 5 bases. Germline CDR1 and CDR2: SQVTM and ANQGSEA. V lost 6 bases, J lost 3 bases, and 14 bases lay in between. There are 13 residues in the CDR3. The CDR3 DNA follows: TGCAGCGTGTGGGGATGGGGCCACTATGGCTACACCTTC. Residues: CSVWGWGHYGYTF.

CDR3 nucleotides: TGTGCCAGCAGCGTAGCGGGAGGGCTGAATACGCAGTATTTT. Amino acid sequence: CASSVAGGLNTQYF. This chain uses TRBV9 with TRBJ2-3; 8 bases are a match to TRBD2. Looked up from germline, CDR1 is SGDLS and CDR2 is YYNGEE. The CDR3 is 14 residues long. With 0 bases clipped from V and 7 bases from J, the junction kept 4 bases outside the gene matches.

The CDR3 nucleotides are TGTGCCAGCAGCTTTCCGACTAGCGGGAGGTCTCTCTACAATGAGCAGTTCTTC. Encoded protein: CASSFPTSGRSLYNEQFF. The chain couples TRBV7-9 to TRBJ2-1; TRBD2 matches at 13 bases. V dropped 3 bases and J dropped 3; count of bases not matched to a gene: 8. Germline V gene data show CDR1 as SEHNR and CDR2 as FQNEAQ (reference sequence). This CDR3 has 18 amino acids.